Presented here are 8 T cell receptor beta chains from one specimen sequenced in a study of blood T cell repertoires in COVID-19. Generated by immunoSEQ multiplex PCR, the TCRdb table keeps only in-frame clones and is missing some. The sample includes around 400,000 clones, about 90% seen only once; the top ten take 0.95% to 1.5%. Sequenced sample: peripheral blood. The receptors stem from a middle-aged man with acute or convalescent COVID-19.

This chain joins TRBV25-1 and TRBJ1-6; TRBD1 matches at 8 bases. CDR3 length equals 14 residues. CDR1 is MGHDK and CDR2 is SYGVNS in the germline V gene. Unmatched junction bases numbered 7, after V lost 8 bases and J lost 7 bases. CDR3 amino acids: CASQTTGGNSPLHF. The DNA for the CDR3 is TGTGCCAGCCAAACAACAGGGGGAAATTCACCCCTCCACTTT.

This clone was counted between two and nine times. J is TRBJ2-1 and V is TRBV2, with 12 bases lining up with TRBD1. Germline V gene sequence: CDR1 SNHLY, CDR2 FYNNEI. Germline trimming cut 8 bases from V and 8 bases from J; bases unmatched to any gene: 13. The CDR3 runs 16 residues. The CDR3 DNA reads TGTGCCAGCCTACTGACTCCGGGACAGGGGGCTCATGAGCAGTTCTTC. Its translation is CASLLTPGQGAHEQFF.

The chain carries TRBV27 and TRBJ1-1; a weak D match, TRBD1 (6 bases). With 6 bases removed from V and 4 bases from J, the gap between germline ends came to 18 bases. Germline lookup yields CDR1 MNHEY and CDR2 SMNVEV (reference sequence). The CDR3 runs 15 residues. As DNA, the CDR3 is TGTGCCAGCAGCCCAACAGGGAGTTTGGGCACTGAAGCTTTCTTT. Amino acid sequence: CASSPTGSLGTEAFF.

The chain carries TRBV19 and TRBJ1-1, with TRBD1 matching 8 bases. V gave up 6 bases and J gave up 5 bases; unmatched junction bases: 8. Germline-derived CDR1 and CDR2 are LNHDA and SQIVND (reference sequence). The CDR3 contains 14 residues. The CDR3 coding sequence is TGTGCCAGTAGACAAGGACAGGGTTGGACTGAAGCTTTCTTT. Translating it yields CASRQGQGWTEAFF. The whole variable domain, remainder taken from reference TRBV19 and TRBJ1-1, is DGGITQSPKYLFRKEGQNVTLSCEQNLNHDAMYWYRQDPGQGLRLIYYSQIVNDFQKGDIAEGYSVSREKKESFPLTVTSAQKNPTAFYLCASRQGQGWTEAFFGQGTRLTVV.

The rearrangement joins TRBV5-4 to TRBJ2-3, with 7 bases that match TRBD2. The CDR3 is made up of 14 amino acids. The germline CDR1 and CDR2 sequences are SGHNT and YYREEE (reference sequence). The V segment lost 3 bases and the J segment 6 bases; nucleotides outside the gene matches: 7. In DNA, the CDR3 is TGTGCCAGCAGCTGGGACCTCGGGGGGGATACGCAGTATTTT. Its protein is CASSWDLGGDTQYF. Filled out from reference TRBV5-4 and TRBJ2-3, the complete variable domain reads ETGVTQSPTHLIKTRGQQVTLRCSSQSGHNTVSWYQQALGQGPQFIFQYYREEENGRGNFPPRFSGLQFPNYSSELNVNALELDDSALYLCASSWDLGGDTQYFGPGTRLTVL.

The gene calls are TRBV13 and TRBJ2-2; D might be TRBD1 (5 bases). The germline V gene encodes CDR1 PRHDT and CDR2 FYEKMQ (reference sequence). The CDR3 has 12 amino acids. Trimming took off 5 bases at V and 6 bases at J, with 7 bases between the two ends. The CDR3 loop is CASSAGPGELFF. The CDR3 nucleotides are TGTGCCAGCAGCGCAGGGCCCGGGGAGCTGTTTTTT. The full variable domain, rest sourced from reference TRBV13 and TRBJ2-2, is AAGVIQSPRHLIKEKRETATLKCYPIPRHDTVYWYQQGPGQDPQFLISFYEKMQSDKGSIPDRFSAQQFSDYHSELNMSSLELGDSALYFCASSAGPGELFFGEGSRLTVL.

The J gene is TRBJ2-7, the V gene TRBV27, with D tentatively TRBD2 (5 bases). Germline V lookup: CDR1 MNHEY, CDR2 SMNVEV (reference sequence). The CDR3 sequence is 16 residues long. V was pared by 5 bases and J by 1 base, with 18 bases between. CDR3 DNA: TGTGCCAGCAGTCCTCGGTCCGGGGTTAATTCCTACGAGCAGTACTTC. This codes for CASSPRSGVNSYEQYF.

The sample holds one count of this clone. One end of the junction fails to match germline, which may point to a read error. The V call is TRBV7-2, the J call TRBJ2-3; TRBD2 matches at 8 bases. The CDR3 spans 16 residues. Looked up from germline, CDR1 is SGHTA and CDR2 is FQGNSA. CDR3 region: CASSLDERGTTDTQYF. The CDR3 DNA reads as TGTGCCAGCAGTTTAGACGAGCGGGGGACCACAGATACGCAGTATTTT.